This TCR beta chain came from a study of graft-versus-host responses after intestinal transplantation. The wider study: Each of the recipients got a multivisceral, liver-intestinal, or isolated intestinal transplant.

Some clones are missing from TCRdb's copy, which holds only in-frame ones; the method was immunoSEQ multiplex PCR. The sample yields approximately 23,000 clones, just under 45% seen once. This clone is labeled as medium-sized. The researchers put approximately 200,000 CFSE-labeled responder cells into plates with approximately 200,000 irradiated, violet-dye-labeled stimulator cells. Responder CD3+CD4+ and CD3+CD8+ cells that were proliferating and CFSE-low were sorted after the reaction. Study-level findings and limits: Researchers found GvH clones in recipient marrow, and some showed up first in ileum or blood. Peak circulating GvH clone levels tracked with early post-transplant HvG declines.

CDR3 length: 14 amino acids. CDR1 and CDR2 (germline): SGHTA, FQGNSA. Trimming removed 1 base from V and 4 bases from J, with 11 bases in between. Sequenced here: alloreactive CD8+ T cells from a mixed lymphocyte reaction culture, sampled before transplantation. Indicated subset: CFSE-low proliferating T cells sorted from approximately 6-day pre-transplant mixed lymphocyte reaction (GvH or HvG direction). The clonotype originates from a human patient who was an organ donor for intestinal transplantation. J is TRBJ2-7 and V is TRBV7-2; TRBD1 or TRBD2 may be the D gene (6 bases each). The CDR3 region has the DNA TGTGCCAGCAGCTTAGACGGAGGGGGATACGAGCAGTACTTC. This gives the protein CASSLDGGGYEQYF.